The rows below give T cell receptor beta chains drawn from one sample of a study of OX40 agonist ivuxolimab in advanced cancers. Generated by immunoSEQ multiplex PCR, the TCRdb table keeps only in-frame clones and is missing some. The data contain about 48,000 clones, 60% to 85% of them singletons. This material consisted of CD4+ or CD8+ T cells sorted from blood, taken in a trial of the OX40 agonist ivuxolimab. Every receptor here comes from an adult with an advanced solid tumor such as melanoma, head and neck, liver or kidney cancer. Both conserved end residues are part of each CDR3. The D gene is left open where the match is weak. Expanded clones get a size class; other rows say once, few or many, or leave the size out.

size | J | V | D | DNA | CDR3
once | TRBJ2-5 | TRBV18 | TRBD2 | TGTGCCAGCTCACCCGGACTAGCGAAGGAGACCCAGTACTTC | CASSPGLAKETQYF
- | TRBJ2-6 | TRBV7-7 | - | TGTGCTAGCAGCCCCTCCGGGGCCAACGTCCTGACTTTC | CASSPSGANVLTF
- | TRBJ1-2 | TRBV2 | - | TGTGCCAGCAGTGAAGGGGGGAACTATGGCTACACCTTC | CASSEGGNYGYTF
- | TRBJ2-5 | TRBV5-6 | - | TGTGCCAGCTTCCGGAACCAAGAGACCCAGTACTTC | CASFRNQETQYF
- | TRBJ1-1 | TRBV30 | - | TGTGCCTGGAGTGATTACACTGAAGCTTTCTTT | CAWSDYTEAFF
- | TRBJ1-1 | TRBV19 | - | TGTGCCAGTAGTATGGGGGACCCCGTGCCTGAAGCTTTCTTT | CASSMGDPVPEAFF
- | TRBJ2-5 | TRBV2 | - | TGTGCCAGCAGTGCACGCAGGGCTCAAGAGACCCAGTACTTC | CASSARRAQETQYF
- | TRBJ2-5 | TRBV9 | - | TGTGCCAGCAGCGTATACGGGTCGGAGACCCAGTACTTC | CASSVYGSETQYF
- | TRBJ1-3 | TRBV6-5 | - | TGTGCCAGCATGAAGTGGGACATGGGTGGAAACACCATATATTTT | CASMKWDMGGNTIYF
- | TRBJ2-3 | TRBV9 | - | TGTGCCAGCAGCCCAGGACAGAACACAGATACGCAGTATTTT | CASSPGQNTDTQYF
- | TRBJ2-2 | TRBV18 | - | TGTGCCAGCACCTTGACGAACGCGAACACCGGGGAGCTGTTTTTT | CASTLTNANTGELFF
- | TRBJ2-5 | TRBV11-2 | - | TGTGCCAGCAGCTTACAAGGGGGAATGCACTTC | CASSLQGGMHF
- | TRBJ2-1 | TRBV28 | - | TGTGCCAGCAGCAGGCCGGTATCCTACAATGAGCAGTTCTTC | CASSRPVSYNEQFF
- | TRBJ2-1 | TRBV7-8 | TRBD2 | TGTGCCAGCAGCTTGATCCAACCTAGCGCGGGAGGACCCAATGAGCAGTTCTTC | CASSLIQPSAGGPNEQFF
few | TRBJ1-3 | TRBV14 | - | TGTGCCAGCAGCCTCGGGACCGCTGGCTCTGGAAACACCATATATTTT | CASSLGTAGSGNTIYF
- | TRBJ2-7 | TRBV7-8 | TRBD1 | TGTGCCAGCAGCTTAGGGGACAGCTATGCCTCCGAGCAGTACTTC | CASSLGDSYASEQYF
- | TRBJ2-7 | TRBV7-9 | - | TGTGCCAGCAGCTTAGGGGGGATCTGGGACGAGCAGTACTTC | CASSLGGIWDEQYF
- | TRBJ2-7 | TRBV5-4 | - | TGTGCCAGCAGCCCGGGACAGGGACTAGCAGGGACCTACGAGCAGTACTTC | CASSPGQGLAGTYEQYF
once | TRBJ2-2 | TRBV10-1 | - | TGCGCCAGCAGTGATCGCCGGGGAAACACCGGGGAGCTGTTTTTT | CASSDRRGNTGELFF
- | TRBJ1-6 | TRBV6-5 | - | TGTGCCAGCAGCCCGAGCTCCTATAATTCACCCCTCCACTTT | CASSPSSYNSPLHF
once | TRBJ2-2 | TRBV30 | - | TGTGCCTGGAGTCATTCACCTCCGGTGGGGCTGTTTTTT | CAWSHSPPVGLFF
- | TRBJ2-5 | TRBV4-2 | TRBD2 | TGTGCCAGCAGCCAACGGTCTAGCGGACAAGAGACCCAGTACTTC | CASSQRSSGQETQYF
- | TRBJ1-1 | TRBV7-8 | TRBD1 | TGTGCCAGCAGTACACGAGGGGGCTTTACTGAAGCTTTCTTT | CASSTRGGFTEAFF
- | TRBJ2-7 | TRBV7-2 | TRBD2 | TGTGCCAGCAGCCCCTCTCGACTAGCTCCGAGCGAGCAGTACTTC | CASSPSRLAPSEQYF
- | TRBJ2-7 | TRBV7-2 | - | TGTGCCAGCAGCTCGTTAAGCTCCTACGAGCAGTACTTC | CASSSLSSYEQYF
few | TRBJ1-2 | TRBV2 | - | TGTGCCAGCAGTGAAACACCTGGACAGCTGTCATCCTATGGCTACACCTTC | CASSETPGQLSSYGYTF
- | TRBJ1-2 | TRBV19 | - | TGTGCCAGTAGTATTGGAGCGGCAGGGGTAAACGGCTACACCTTC | CASSIGAAGVNGYTF
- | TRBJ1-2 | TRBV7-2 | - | TGTGCCAGCAGCTTAGCCCGGAGTTTTAACTATGGCTACACCTTC | CASSLARSFNYGYTF
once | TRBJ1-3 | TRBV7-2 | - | TGTGCCAGCAGCCCGCAGACGGGAAACACCATATATTTT | CASSPQTGNTIYF
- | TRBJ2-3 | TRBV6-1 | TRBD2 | TGTGCCAGCAGTTCCGGGGGGATCACAGATACGCAGTATTTT | CASSSGGITDTQYF
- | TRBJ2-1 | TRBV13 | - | TGTGCCAGCAGCCGACAGGGACTCAACTCCTACAATGAGCAGTTCTTC | CASSRQGLNSYNEQFF
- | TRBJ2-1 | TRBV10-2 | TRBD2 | TGCGCCAGCAGCCTCACTAGCGGCGTCAGCTCCTACAATGAGCAGTTCTTC | CASSLTSGVSSYNEQFF
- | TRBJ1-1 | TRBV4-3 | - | TGCGCCAGCAGCCAAGATCAGGTCGTCGATGAAGCTTTCTTT | CASSQDQVVDEAFF
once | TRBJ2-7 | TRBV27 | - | TGTGCCAGCAGTTTATCGGGTAAAGGCTGGTATCGGACACGGCAGTACTTC | CASSLSGKGWYRTRQYF
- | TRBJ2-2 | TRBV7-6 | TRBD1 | TGTGCCAGCAGCAAGGGACAGGGGGCGCGTATCACCGGGGAGCTGTTTTTT | CASSKGQGARITGELFF
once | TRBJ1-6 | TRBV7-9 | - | TGTGCCAGCAGCCCGATGGGCGGGGTCTCCTATAATTCACCCCTCCACTTT | CASSPMGGVSYNSPLHF
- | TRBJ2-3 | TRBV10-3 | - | TGTGCCATCAGTGATACCAGGGGGGCAGATACGCAGTATTTT | CAISDTRGADTQYF
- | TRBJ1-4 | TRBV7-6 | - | TGTGCCAGCAGCGAAACACCCGACAGGAATGAAAAACTGTTTTTT | CASSETPDRNEKLFF
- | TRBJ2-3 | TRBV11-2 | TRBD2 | TGTGCCAGCAGCTTTCTCCCCCCCTCTAGCGGGGGTACAGATACGCAGTATTTT | CASSFLPPSSGGTDTQYF
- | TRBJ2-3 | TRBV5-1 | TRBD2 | TGCGCCAGCCGACTAGCGGGAGGGGGCACAGATACGCAGTATTTT | CASRLAGGGTDTQYF
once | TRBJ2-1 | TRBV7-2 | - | TGTGCCAGCATCCAAGGGGCAGAAAAATCCTACAATGAGCAGTTCTTC | CASIQGAEKSYNEQFF
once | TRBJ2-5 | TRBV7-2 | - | TGTGCCAGCAGCTTAGTCCCCCCGATCAGGGGAGAGACCCAGTACTTC | CASSLVPPIRGETQYF
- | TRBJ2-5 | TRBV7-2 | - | TGTGCCAGCAGCACCCGACAGCCTCGAGAGACCCAGTACTTC | CASSTRQPRETQYF
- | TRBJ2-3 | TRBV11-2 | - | TGTGCCAGCAGCTTAGTATTCGGGGATACGCAGTATTTT | CASSLVFGDTQYF
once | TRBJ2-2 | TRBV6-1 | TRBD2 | TGTGCCAGCAGAACGGGAGGGAACACCGGGGAGCTGTTTTTT | CASRTGGNTGELFF